This TCR beta chain came from a study of blood T cell repertoires in COVID-19. Study-level background: Sites in the United States, Italy and Spain provided acute and convalescent COVID-19 samples. Sources were T cells, B-cell-depleted T cells, or PBMCs; the material itself was cDNA or gDNA.

Authors' analysis steps: Reference gene primer amplification yielded estimated nucleated cell counts. Only in-frame clones appear in the TCRdb table, and some are missing; sequencing was by immunoSEQ multiplex PCR. The DNA was the basis for D and trimming; V, J and clone size are from that table. The data contain 90,000 to 120,000 clones, 69% of them seen just once; the ten biggest clones take up roughly 6%. J lost 5 bases, V lost 3 bases, and 7 bases had no gene match. This CDR3 comprises 15 residues. Looked up from germline, CDR1 is LGHNA and CDR2 is YSLEER. The sequence was obtained from a man aged 80 or over with acute or convalescent COVID-19. This rearrangement joins TRBV4-3 to TRBJ2-5, with 9 positions matching TRBD1. The source material was peripheral blood. This chain's CDR3 is CASSQLQGAWETQYF. CDR3 nucleotide sequence: TGCGCCAGCAGCCAGCTACAGGGGGCCTGGGAGACCCAGTACTTC.